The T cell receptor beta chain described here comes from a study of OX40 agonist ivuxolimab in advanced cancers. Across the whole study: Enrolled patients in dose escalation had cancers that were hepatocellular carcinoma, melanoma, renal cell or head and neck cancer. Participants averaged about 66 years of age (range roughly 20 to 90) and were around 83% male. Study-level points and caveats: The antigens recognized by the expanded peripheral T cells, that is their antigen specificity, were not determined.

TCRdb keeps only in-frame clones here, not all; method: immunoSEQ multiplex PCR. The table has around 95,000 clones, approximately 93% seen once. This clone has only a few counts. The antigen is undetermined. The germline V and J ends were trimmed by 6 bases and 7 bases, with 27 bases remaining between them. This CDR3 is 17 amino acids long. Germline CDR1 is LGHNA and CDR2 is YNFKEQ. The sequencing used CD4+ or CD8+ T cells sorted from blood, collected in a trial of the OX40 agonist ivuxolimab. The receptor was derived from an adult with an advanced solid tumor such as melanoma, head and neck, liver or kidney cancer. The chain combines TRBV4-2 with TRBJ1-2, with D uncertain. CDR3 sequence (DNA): TGTGCCAGCAGGGAGCCCTTGAGAGGCGCAATAGTCAGTGGCTACACCTTC. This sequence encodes CASREPLRGAIVSGYTF.